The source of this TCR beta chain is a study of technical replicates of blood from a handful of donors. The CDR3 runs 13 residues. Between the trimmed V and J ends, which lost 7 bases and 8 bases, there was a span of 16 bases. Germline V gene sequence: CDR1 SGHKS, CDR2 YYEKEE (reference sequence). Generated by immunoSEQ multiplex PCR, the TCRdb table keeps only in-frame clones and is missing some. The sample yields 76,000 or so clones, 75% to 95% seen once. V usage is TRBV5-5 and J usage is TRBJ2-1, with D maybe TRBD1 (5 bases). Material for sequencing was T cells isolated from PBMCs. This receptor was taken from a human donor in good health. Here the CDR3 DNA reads TGTGCCAGCGCGCAGCAGGGCCCCGATGAGCAGTTCTTC. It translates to CASAQQGPDEQFF.